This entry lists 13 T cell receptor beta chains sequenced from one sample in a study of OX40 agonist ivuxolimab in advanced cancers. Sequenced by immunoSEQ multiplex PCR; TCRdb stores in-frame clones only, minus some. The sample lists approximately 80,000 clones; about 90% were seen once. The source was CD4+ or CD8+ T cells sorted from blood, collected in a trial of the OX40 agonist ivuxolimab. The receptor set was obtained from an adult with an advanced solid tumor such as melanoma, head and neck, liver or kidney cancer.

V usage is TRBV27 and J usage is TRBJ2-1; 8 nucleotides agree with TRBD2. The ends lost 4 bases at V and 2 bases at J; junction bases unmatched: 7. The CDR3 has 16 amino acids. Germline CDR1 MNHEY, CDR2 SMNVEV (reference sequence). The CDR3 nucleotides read TGTGCCAGCAGTTCCAGCGGGAGTCCCCCCTACAATGAGCAGTTCTTC. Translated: CASSSSGSPPYNEQFF.

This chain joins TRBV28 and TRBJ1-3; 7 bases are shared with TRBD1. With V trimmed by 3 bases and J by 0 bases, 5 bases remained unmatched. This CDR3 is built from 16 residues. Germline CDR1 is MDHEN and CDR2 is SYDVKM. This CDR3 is CASSFQDRVSGNTIYF. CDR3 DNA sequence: TGTGCCAGCAGTTTTCAAGACAGGGTCTCTGGAAACACCATATATTTT.

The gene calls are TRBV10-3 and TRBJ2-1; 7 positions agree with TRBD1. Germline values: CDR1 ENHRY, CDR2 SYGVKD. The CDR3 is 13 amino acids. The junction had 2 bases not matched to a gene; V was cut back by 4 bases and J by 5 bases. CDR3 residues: CAISAGQNNEQFF. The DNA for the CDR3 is TGTGCCATCAGTGCGGGACAGAACAATGAGCAGTTCTTC.

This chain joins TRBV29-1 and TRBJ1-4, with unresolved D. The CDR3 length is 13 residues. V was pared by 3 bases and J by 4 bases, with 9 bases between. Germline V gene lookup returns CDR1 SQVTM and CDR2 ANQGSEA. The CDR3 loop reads CSVEYGSNEKLFF. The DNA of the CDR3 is TGCAGCGTTGAGTACGGGAGTAATGAAAAACTGTTTTTT.

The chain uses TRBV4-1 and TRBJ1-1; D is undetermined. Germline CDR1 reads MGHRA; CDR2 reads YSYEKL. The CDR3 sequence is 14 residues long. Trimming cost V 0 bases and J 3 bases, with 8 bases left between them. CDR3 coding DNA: TGCGCCAGCAGCCAAGATCAGGAATACACTGAAGCTTTCTTT. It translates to CASSQDQEYTEAFF.

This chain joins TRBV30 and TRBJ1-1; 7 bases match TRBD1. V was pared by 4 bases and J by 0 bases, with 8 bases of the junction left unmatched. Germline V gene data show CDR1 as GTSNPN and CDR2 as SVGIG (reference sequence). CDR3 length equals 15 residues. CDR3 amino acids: CAWTDRVILNTEAFF. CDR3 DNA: TGTGCCTGGACTGACAGGGTAATTCTGAACACTGAAGCTTTCTTT.

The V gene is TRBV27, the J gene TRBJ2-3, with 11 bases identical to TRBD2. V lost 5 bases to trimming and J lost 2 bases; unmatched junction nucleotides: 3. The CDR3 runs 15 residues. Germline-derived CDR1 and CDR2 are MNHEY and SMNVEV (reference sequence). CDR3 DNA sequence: TGTGCCAGCAGTCCGACTAGCGGGGCCACAGATACGCAGTATTTT. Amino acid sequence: CASSPTSGATDTQYF.

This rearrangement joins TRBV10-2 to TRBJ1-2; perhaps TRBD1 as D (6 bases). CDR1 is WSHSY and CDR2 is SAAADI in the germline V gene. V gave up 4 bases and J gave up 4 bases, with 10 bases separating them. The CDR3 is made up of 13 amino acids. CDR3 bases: TGCGCCAGCAGTGGTAAGGGGGGCTATGGCTACACCTTC. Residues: CASSGKGGYGYTF.

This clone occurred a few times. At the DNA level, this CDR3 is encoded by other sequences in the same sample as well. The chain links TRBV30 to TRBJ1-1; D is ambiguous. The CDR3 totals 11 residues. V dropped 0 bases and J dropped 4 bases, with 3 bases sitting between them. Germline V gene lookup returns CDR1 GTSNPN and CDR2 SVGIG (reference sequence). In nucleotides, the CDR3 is TGTGCCTGGAGTGTGGGCACTGAAGCTTTCTTT. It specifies CAWSVGTEAFF.

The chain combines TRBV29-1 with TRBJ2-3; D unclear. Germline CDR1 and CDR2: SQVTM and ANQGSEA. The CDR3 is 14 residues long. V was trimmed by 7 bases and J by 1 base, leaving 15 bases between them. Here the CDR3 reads CSAEYASRTDTQYF. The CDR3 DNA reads TGCAGCGCTGAGTATGCATCCCGCACAGATACGCAGTATTTT.

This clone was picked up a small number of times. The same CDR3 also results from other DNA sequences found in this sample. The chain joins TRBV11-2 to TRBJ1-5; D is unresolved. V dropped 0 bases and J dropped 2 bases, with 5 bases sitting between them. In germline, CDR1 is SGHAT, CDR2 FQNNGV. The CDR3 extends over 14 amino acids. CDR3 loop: CASSLDPGNQPQHF. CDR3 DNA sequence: TGTGCCAGCAGCTTAGATCCGGGCAATCAGCCCCAGCATTTT.

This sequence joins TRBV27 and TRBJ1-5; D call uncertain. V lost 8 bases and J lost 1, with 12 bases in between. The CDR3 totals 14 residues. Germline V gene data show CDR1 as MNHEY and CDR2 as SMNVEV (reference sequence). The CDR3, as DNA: TGTGCCAGCTCAAGGGTTAGCAGCAATCAGCCCCAGCATTTT. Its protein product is CASSRVSSNQPQHF.

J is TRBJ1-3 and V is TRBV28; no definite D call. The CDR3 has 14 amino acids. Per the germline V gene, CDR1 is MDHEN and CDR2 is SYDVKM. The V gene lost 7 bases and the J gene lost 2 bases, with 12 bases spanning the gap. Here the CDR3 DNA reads TGTGCCAGCATGCGGCAGGCCACTGGAAACACCATATATTTT. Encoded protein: CASMRQATGNTIYF.